What follows is one TCR beta chain and its context. What it recognizes is unknown. This sample was taken from a study of blood T cells in healthy people across ages. Study-level findings and limits: Unknown donor CMV status possibly confounded expanded clonotype changes.

The V gene's germline CDR1 is MDHEN and CDR2 SYDVKM. CDR3 length: 15 residues. Trimming stripped 5 bases from V and 7 bases from J, with 18 bases between. Every sample had a minimum of 6 million PBMCs isolated. Alongside a J-beta primer mix, a sample-barcoded 5' primer served in a second PCR lasting about 7 to 11 cycles. TCRdb reanalysed the 5' RACE reads using MiXCR and keeps one entry per CDR3 protein. The table records about 800,000 distinct CDR3 sequences, 58% of them present only once. This sequence joins TRBV28 and TRBJ2-1, with D tentatively TRBD2 (6 bases). The sequenced sample consisted of blood. The clonotype was recovered from a man younger than 40 in good health. In DNA, the CDR3 is TGTGCCAGCAGTAACCGGGGGACCCTCGTAAATGAGCAGTTCTTC. Translation: CASSNRGTLVNEQFF. Full variable domain (missing parts from reference TRBV28 and TRBJ2-1): DVKVTQSSRYLVKRTGEKVFLECVQDMDHENMFWYRQDPGLGLRLIYFSYDVKMKEKGDIPEGYSVSREKKERFSLILESASTNQTSMYLCASSNRGTLVNEQFFGPGTRLTVL.